This T cell receptor beta chain was found in a study of shared clonotypes between healthy human individuals. Original data processing: As immunoSEQ supplied junction-only sequences (without quality scores), filtering differed. Measured with immunoSEQ multiplex PCR; TCRdb has only the in-frame clones, and not every one. V, J and clone size are those of that table, while D and trimming were read from the DNA. The repertoire holds under 600,000 clones, with around three quarters as singletons. V lost 1 base, J lost 5 bases, and 15 bases lay in between. The germline gives CDR1 MNHEY, CDR2 SMNVEV (reference sequence). The CDR3 has 16 amino acids.

The sequenced material came from PBMCs. The origin of this receptor is a woman between 35 and 50 years old in good health. Some clones in this sample may be carry-over from other donors' samples. V gene TRBV27 combines with J gene TRBJ1-5, with D uncertain. In DNA form, the CDR3 reads TGTGCCAGCAGTTTATTGTACTTGGAGGGCGATCAGCCCCAGCATTTT. Amino acid sequence: CASSLLYLEGDQPQHF.